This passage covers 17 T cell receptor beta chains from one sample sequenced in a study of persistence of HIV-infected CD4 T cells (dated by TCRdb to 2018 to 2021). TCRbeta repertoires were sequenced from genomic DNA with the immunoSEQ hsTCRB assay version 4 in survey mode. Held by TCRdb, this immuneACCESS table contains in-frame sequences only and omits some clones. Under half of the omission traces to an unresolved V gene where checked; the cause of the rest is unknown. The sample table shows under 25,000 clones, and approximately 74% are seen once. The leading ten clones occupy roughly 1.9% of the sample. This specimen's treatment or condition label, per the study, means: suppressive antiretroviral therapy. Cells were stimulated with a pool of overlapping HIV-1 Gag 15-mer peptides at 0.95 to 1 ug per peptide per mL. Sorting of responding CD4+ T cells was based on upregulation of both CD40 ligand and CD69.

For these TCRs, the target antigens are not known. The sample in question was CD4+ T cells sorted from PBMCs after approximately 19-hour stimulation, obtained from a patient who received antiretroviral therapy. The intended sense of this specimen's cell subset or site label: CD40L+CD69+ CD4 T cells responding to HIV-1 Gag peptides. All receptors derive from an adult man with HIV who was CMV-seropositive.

The CDR3 DNA reads as TGCAGCGCCGGACACGGGACTATTTACGAGCAGTACTTC. Residues: CSAGHGTIYEQYF. The chain couples TRBV29-1 to TRBJ2-7, with 7 bases matching TRBD2. The CDR3 totals 13 residues. Germline V gene sequence: CDR1 SQVTM, CDR2 ANQGSEA. J lost 4 bases, V lost 7 bases, and 10 bases had no gene match.

Here the CDR3 reads CSADRVENTEAFF. In DNA, the CDR3 is TGCAGCGCCGACAGGGTGGAGAACACTGAAGCTTTCTTT. The rearrangement links TRBV29-1 to TRBJ1-1, with 7 positions matching TRBD1. V lost 7 bases to trimming and J lost 1 base; unmatched junction nucleotides: 6. Germline-derived CDR1 and CDR2 are SQVTM and ANQGSEA. The CDR3 sequence is 13 residues long.

The CDR3 nucleotides read TGTGCCACCCTTACCCCGGGACAGGCGTCCTACGAGCAGTACTTC. Amino acids: CATLTPGQASYEQYF. This chain joins TRBV28 and TRBJ2-7; TRBD1 agrees at 8 bases. The CDR3 has 15 amino acids. Losses at the gene ends were 10 bases for V and 1 base for J; bases not matched to a gene: 12. The germline V gene encodes CDR1 MDHEN and CDR2 SYDVKM.

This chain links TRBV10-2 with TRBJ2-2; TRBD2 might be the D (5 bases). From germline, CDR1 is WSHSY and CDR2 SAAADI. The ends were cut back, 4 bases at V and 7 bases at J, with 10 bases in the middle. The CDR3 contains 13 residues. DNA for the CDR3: TGCGCCAGCAGTGTTTCGGGGAACGGGGAGCTGTTTTTT. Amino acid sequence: CASSVSGNGELFF.

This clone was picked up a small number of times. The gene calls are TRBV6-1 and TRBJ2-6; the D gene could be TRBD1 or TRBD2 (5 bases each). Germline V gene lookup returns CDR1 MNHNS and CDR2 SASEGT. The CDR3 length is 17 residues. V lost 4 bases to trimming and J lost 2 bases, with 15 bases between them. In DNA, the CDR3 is TGTGCCAGCAGTGCCCCGCCGCAGGGACCTGGGGCCAACGTCCTGACTTTC. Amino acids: CASSAPPQGPGANVLTF.

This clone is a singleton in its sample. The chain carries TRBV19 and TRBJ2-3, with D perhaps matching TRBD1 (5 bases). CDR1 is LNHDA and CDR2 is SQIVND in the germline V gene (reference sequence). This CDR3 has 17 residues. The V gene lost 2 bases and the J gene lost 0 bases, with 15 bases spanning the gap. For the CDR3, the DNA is TGTGCCAGTAGTATAAGAGGACACGGCTCTAGCACAGATACGCAGTATTTT. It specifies CASSIRGHGSSTDTQYF. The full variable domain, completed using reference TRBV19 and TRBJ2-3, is DGGITQSPKYLFRKEGQNVTLSCEQNLNHDAMYWYRQDPGQGLRLIYYSQIVNDFQKGDIAEGYSVSREKKESFPLTVTSAQKNPTAFYLCASSIRGHGSSTDTQYFGPGTRLTVL.

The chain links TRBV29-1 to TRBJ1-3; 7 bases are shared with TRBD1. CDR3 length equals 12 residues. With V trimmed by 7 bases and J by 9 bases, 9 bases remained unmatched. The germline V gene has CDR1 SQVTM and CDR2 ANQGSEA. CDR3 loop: CSAGTVEGTIYF. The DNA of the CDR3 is TGCAGCGCCGGGACAGTGGAGGGCACCATATATTTT.

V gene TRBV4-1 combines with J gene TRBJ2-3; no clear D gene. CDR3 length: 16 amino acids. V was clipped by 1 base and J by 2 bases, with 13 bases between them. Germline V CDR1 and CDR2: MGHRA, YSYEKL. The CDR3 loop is CASSQGTQLPTDTQYF. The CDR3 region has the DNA TGCGCCAGCAGCCAAGGGACCCAACTCCCCACAGATACGCAGTATTTT.

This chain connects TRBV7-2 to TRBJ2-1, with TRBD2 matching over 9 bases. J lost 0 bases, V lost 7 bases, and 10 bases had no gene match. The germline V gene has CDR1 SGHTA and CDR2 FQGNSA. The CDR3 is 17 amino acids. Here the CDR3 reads CASTWGSGGHSYNEQFF. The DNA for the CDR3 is TGTGCCAGCACCTGGGGTAGCGGGGGCCACTCCTACAATGAGCAGTTCTTC.

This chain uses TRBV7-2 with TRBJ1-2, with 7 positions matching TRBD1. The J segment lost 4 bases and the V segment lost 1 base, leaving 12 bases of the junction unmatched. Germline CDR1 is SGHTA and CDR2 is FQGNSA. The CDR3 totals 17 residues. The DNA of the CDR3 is TGTGCCAGCAGCTTAGAAGGCCTGGGCCAGGGGGGCTATGGCTACACCTTC. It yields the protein CASSLEGLGQGGYGYTF. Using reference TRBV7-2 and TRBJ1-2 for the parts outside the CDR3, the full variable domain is GAGVSQSPSNKVTEKGKDVELRCDPISGHTALYWYRQSLGQGLEFLIYFQGNSAPDKSGLPSDRFSAERTGGSVSTLTIQRTQQEDSAVYLCASSLEGLGQGGYGYTFGSGTRLTVV.

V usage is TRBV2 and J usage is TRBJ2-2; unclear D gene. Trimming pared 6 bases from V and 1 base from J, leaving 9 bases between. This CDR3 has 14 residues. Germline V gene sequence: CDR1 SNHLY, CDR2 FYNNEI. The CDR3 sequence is CASREAENTGELFF. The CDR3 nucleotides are TGTGCCAGCAGAGAGGCAGAGAACACCGGGGAGCTGTTTTTT.

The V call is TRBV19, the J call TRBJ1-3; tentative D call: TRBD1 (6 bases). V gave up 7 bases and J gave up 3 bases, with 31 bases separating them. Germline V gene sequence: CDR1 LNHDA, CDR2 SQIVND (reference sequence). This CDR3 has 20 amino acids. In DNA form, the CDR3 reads TGTGCCAGTACCCCCCCTCAGAGAGGGGGTCCTGTCTCTAATGGAAACACCATATATTTT. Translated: CASTPPQRGGPVSNGNTIYF. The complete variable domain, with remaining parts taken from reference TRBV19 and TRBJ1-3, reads DGGITQSPKYLFRKEGQNVTLSCEQNLNHDAMYWYRQDPGQGLRLIYYSQIVNDFQKGDIAEGYSVSREKKESFPLTVTSAQKNPTAFYLCASTPPQRGGPVSNGNTIYFGEGSWLTVV.

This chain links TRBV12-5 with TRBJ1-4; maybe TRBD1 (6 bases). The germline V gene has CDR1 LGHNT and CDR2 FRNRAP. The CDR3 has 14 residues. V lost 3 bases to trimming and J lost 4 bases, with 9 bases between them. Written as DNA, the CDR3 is TGTGCTAGTGGTTTCGGACAGCGTAATGAAAAACTGTTTTTT. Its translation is CASGFGQRNEKLFF.

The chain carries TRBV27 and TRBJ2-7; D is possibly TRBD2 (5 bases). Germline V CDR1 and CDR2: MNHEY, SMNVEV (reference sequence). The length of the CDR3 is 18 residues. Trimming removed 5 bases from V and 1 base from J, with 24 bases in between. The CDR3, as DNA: TGTGCCAGCAGTCTAAGGGTGCCCCATCGGGATTGGTCCTACGAGCAGTACTTC. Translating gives CASSLRVPHRDWSYEQYF.

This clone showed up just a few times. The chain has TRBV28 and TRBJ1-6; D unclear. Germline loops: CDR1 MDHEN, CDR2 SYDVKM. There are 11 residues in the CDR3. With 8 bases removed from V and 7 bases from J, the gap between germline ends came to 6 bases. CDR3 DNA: TGTGCCAGCGGTGGGAATTCACCCCTCCACTTT. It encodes CASGGNSPLHF.

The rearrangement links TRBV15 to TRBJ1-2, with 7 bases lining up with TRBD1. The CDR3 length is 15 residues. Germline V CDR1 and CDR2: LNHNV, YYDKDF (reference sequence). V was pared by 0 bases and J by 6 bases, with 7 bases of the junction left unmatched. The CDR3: CATSRDRDRVDGYTF. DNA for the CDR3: TGTGCCACCAGCAGAGATCGAGACAGGGTCGATGGCTACACCTTC.

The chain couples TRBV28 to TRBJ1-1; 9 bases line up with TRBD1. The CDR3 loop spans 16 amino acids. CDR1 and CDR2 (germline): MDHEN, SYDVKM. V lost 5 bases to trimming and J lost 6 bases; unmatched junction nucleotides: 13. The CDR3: CASSPRDRAFKAEAFF. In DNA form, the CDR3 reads TGTGCCAGCAGTCCCCGGGACAGGGCTTTTAAAGCTGAAGCTTTCTTT.